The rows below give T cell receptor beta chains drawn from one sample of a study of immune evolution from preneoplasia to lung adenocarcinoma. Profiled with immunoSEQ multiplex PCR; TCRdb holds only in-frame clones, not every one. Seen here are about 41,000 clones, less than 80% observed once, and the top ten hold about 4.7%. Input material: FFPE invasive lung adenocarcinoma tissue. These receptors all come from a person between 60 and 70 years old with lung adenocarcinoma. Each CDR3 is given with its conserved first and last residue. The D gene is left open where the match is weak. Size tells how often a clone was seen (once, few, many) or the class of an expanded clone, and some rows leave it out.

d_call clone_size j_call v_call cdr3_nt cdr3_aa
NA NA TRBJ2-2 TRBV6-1 TGTGCCACCCTACAAGAACCGAACCGGCCCGGGGAGCTGTTTTTT CATLQEPNRPGELFF
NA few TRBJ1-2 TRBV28 TGTGCCAGCAAGGAGGCAACCCCTAACTATGGCTACACCTTC CASKEATPNYGYTF
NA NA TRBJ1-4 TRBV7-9 TGTGCCAGCAGCTTGAAAGAAAAACTGTTTTTT CASSLKEKLFF
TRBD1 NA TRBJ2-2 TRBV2 TGTGCCAGCACGGGACAGGGACAACCGGGGGAGCTGTTTTTT CASTGQGQPGELFF
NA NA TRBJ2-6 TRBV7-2 TGTGCCAGCAGCTTAGGGGGCTTCTCTGGGGCCAACGTCCTGACTTTC CASSLGGFSGANVLTF
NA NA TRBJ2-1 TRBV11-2 TGTGCCAGCAGCTTATGGGGGAGCTCCTACAATGAGCAGTTCTTC CASSLWGSSYNEQFF
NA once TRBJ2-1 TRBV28 TGTGCCAGCAGGGAATACGGGTATGATGAGCAGTTCTTC CASREYGYDEQFF
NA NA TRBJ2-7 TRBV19 TGTGCCAGTAGTATGCAAATCTCAGGGATCGGCTCCTACGAGCAGTACTTC CASSMQISGIGSYEQYF
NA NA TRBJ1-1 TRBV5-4 TGTGCCAGCAGCCAAGATCGGTATGGGGGGGGAGCTTTCTTT CASSQDRYGGGAFF
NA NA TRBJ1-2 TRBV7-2 TGTGCCAGCAGCCCCCTGACGGCAAACTATGGCTACACCTTC CASSPLTANYGYTF
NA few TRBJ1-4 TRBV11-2 TGTGCCAGCAGCTTAGATTTGGGGTTGCATGAAAAACTGTTTTTT CASSLDLGLHEKLFF
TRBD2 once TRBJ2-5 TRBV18 TGTGCCAGCTCACCAAACGGGAGGGCGTGGGAGACCCAGTACTTC CASSPNGRAWETQYF
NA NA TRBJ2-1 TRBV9 TGTGCCAGCAGCGTAGACGGGACGTCATACAATGAGCAGTTCTTC CASSVDGTSYNEQFF
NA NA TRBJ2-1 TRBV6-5 TGTGCCTTGGCGGGGGCCGGGTCCGAGGAGCAGTTCTTC CALAGAGSEEQFF
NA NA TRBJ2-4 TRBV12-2 TGTGCAAGCCTGTTGCGGAGCAAAAACATTCAGTACTTC CASLLRSKNIQYF
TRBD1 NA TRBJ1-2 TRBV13 TGTGCCAGCAGCCTCTACGACAGGGGGCCGAGCTACACCTTC CASSLYDRGPSYTF
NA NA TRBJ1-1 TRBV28 TGTGCCAGCAGTTATAGGGCGACTGAAGCTTTCTTT CASSYRATEAFF
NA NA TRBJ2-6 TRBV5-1 TGCGCCAGCAGCGAAGGGAGCTCTGGGGCCAACGTCCTGACTTTC CASSEGSSGANVLTF
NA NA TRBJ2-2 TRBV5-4 TGTGCCAGCAGGATGGGTGGGTACGACACCGGGGAGCTGTTTTTT CASRMGGYDTGELFF
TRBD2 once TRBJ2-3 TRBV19 TGTGCCAGCTCCCGGACTAGCGGGGGCACAGATACGCAGTATTTT CASSRTSGGTDTQYF
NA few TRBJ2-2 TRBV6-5 TGTGCCAGCAGGGTGCTAGCGAGAACCGGGGAGCTGTTTTTT CASRVLARTGELFF
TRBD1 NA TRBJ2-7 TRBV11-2 TGTGCCAGCAGCTCCCGACAGGGGGCCTTGTCCGAGCAGTACTTC CASSSRQGALSEQYF
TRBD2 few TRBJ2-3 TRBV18 TGTGCCAGCTCGTCTATGGCGCTAGCGGGAGACATGACAGATACGCAGTATTTT CASSSMALAGDMTDTQYF
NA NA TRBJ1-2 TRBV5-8 TGTGCCAGCCGCGCGCCCCCTCGGGATGGCTACACCTTC CASRAPPRDGYTF
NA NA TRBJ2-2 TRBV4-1 TGCGCCAGCAGCCAAGAGGCCCGGGGTACGAACACCGGGGAGCTGTTTTTT CASSQEARGTNTGELFF
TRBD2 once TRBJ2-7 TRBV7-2 TGTGCCAGCAGCAATAGCGGGGCGATCTCCGAGCAGTACTTC CASSNSGAISEQYF